This T cell receptor beta chain was profiled in a study of T cells in women clearing cervical HPV infection. Generated by immunoSEQ multiplex PCR, the TCRdb table keeps only in-frame clones and is missing some. This sample's clone table lists about 28,000 clones. Source material: blood buffy coat. This TCR was sampled from a woman aged 18-69 years with a cervical HPV16 infection that either progressed to CIN3+ or cleared (not recorded which).

The CDR3 loop is CASSSNTLQGTEAFF. The sequenced part of the CDR3 DNA is TGTGCCAGTAGTTCGAACACACTCCAGGGCACTGAA. This rearrangement joins TRBV19 to TRBJ1-1; possibly TRBD1 for D (5 bases). The observed sequence ends 3 residues before the CDR3 terminus, with the missing tail filled in from the germline J gene. With 5 bases removed from V and 4 bases from J, the gap between germline ends came to 17 bases. The CDR3 contains 15 residues. Germline assignment: CDR1 LNHDA and CDR2 SQIVND (reference sequence).